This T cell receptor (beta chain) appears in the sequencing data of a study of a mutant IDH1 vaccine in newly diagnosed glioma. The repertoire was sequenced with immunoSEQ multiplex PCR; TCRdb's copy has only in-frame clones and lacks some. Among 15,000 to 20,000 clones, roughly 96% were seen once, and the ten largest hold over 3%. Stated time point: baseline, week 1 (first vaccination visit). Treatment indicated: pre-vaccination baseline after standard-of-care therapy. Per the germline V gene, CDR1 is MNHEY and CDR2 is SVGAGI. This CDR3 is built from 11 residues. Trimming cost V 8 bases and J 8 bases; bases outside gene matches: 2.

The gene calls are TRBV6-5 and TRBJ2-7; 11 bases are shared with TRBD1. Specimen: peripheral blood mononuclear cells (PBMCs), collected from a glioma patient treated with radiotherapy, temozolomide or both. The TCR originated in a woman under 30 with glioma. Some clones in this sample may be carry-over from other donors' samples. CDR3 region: CASGDRGKQYF. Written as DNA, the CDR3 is TGTGCCAGCGGGGACAGGGGGAAGCAGTACTTC.